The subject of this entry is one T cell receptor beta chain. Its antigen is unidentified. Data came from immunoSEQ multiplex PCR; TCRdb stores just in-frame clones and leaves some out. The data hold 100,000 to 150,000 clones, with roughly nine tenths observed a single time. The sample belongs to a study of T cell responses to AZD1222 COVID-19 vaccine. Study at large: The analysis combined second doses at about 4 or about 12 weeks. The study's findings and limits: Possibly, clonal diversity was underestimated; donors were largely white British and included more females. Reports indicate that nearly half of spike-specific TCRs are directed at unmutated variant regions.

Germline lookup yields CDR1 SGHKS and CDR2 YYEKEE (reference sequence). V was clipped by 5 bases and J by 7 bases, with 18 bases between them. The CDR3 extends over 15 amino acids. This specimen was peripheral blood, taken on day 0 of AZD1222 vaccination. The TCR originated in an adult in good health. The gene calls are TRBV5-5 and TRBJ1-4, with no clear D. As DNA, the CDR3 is TGTGCCAGCAGAATGGGCCCGGTCATCGGTGAAAAACTGTTTTTT. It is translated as CASRMGPVIGEKLFF. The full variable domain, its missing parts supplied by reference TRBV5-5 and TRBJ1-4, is DAGVTQSPTHLIKTRGQQVTLRCSPISGHKSVSWYQQVLGQGPQFIFQYYEKEERGRGNFPDRFSARQFPNYSSELNVNALLLGDSALYLCASRMGPVIGEKLFFGSGTQLSVL.